This T cell receptor (beta chain) was sequenced in a study of beta chain features in type 1 diabetes. In the study overall: Similarity in age, gender and cell yields was seen between patients and healthy donors. Examined across all samples were some 99 million sorted cells.

This clone was observed a few times. Antigen unknown. The study, taken as a whole, reports: Within each of all four CD4+ subsets, Type 1 diabetes patients had TCRB CDR3s that were moderately but significantly shorter.

Of the isolated RNA, all was reverse transcribed, and so the sequenced material was expressed TCRB transcripts. Clones were sequenced by immunoSEQ multiplex PCR, and TCRdb holds only the in-frame ones, with some missing. The table records 200,000 to 250,000 clones, 11% of them present only once. It was via CD45RO/CCR7/CD25/CD127/CD95/CD27 that CD4+ naive, central memory, regulatory and stem cell-like memory cells were sorted. Trimming shortened V by 3 bases and J by 2 bases, and 12 bases separated the two germline ends. CDR1 and CDR2 (germline): SGHTA, FQGNSA. The CDR3 extends over 15 amino acids. Specimen: central memory CD4+ T cells from blood. The chain is built from TRBV7-2 and TRBJ2-3, with D uncertain. This clonotype originated in a young man in good health. CDR3 nucleotides: TGTGCCAGCAGCTTCTTGATCGAAATCACAGATACGCAGTATTTT. Translating gives CASSFLIEITDTQYF.